The clone carrying this T cell receptor (beta chain) was seen a single time. This sample is part of a study of blood T cell repertoires in COVID-19. Study-level background: Whether acute or convalescent, the COVID-19 samples came from the United States, Italy and Spain. The cDNA or gDNA used as material had been derived from T cells, B-cell-depleted T cells, or PBMCs.

Self-reported history from a screening survey and questionnaire set each donor's cohort. The germline V gene has CDR1 MNHEY and CDR2 SMNVEV (reference sequence). CDR3 length: 12 residues. V trimming: 4 bases; J trimming: 5 bases; junction bases outside the gene matches: 0. Authors' methods: Amplification of reference gene primers provided the estimated nucleated cell counts. Clones were read by immunoSEQ multiplex PCR, and TCRdb kept only the in-frame ones, dropping some. That table supplies the V and J calls and clone size; D and trimming were determined from the DNA. This sample yields about 200,000 clones, of which 82% are seen a single time; about 5.5% belongs to the top ten.

The chain combines TRBV27 with TRBJ1-1; 8 bases fit TRBD1. Sequencing used PBMCs or T cells enriched from blood (not recorded which). The source is a woman aged 55-70 years with acute COVID-19. As DNA, the CDR3 is TGTGCCAGCAGTTACAGGGGGACTGAAGCTTTCTTT. Protein product: CASSYRGTEAFF.